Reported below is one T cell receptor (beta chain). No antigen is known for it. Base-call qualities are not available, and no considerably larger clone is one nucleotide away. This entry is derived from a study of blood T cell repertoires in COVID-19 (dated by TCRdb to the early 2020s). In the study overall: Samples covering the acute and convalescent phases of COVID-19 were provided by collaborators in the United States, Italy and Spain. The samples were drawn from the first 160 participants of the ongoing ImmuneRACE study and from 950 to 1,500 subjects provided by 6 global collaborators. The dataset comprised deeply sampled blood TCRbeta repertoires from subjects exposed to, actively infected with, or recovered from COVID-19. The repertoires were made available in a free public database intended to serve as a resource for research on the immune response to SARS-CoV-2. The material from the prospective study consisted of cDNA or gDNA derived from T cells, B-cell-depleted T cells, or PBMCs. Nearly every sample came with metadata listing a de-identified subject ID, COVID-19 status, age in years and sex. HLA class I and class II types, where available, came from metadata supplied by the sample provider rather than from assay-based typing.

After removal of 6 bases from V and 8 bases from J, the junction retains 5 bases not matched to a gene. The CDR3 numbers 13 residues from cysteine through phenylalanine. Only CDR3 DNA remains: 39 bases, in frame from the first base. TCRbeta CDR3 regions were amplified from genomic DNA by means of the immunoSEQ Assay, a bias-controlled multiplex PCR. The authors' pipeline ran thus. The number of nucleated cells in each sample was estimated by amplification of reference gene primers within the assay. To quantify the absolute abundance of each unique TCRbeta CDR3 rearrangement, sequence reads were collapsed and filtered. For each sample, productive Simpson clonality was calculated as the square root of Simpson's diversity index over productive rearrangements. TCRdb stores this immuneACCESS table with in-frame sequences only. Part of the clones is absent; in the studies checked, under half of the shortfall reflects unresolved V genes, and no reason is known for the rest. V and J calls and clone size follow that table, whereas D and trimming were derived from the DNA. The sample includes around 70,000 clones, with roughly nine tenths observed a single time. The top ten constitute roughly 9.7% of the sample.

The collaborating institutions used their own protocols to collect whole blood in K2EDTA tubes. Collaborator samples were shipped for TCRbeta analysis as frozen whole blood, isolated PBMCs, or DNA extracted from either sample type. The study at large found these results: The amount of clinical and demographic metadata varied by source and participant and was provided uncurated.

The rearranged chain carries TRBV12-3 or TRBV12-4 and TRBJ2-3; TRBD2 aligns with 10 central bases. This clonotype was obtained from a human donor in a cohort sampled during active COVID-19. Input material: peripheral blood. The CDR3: CASSGTSVGTQYF. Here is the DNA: TGTGCCAGCAGCGGGACTAGCGTAGGTACGCAGTATTTT.